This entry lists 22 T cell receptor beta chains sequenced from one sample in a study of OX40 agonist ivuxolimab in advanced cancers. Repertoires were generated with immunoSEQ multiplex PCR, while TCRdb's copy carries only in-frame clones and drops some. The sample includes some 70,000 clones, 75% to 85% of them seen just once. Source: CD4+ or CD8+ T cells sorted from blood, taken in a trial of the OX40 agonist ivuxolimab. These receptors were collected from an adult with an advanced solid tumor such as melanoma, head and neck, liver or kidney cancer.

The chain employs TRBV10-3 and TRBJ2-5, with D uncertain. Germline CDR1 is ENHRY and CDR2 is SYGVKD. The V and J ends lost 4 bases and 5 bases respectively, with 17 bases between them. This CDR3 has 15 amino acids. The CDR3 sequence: CAISVSGLTLETQYF. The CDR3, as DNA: TGTGCCATCAGTGTGAGTGGCTTGACCCTGGAGACCCAGTACTTC.

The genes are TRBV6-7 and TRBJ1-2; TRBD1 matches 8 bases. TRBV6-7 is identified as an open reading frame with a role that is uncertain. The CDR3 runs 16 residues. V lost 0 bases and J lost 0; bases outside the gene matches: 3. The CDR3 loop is CASSYSGQGANYGYTF. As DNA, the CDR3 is TGTGCCAGCAGTTACTCTGGACAGGGAGCTAACTATGGCTACACCTTC.

This CDR3 is CASSTGQGLRAKNIQYF. DNA for the CDR3: TGTGCCAGCAGCACCGGACAGGGATTACGAGCCAAAAACATTCAGTACTTC. The chain is built from TRBV5-4 and TRBJ2-4; TRBD1 agrees at 8 bases. The CDR3 runs to 17 residues. J lost 0 bases, V lost 4 bases, and 9 bases had no gene match. The V gene's germline CDR1 is SGHNT and CDR2 YYREEE (reference sequence).

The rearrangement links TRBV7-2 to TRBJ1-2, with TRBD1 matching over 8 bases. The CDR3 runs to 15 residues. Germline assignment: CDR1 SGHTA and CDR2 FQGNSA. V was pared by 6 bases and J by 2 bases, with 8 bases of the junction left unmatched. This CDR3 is CASSLGQGGNYGYTF. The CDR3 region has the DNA TGTGCCAGCAGTCTCGGACAGGGAGGAAACTATGGCTACACCTTC.

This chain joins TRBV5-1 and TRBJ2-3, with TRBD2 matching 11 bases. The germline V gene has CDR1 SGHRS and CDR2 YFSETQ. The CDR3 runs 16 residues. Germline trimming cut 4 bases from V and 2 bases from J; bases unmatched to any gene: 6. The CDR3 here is CASSPGTSGFTDTQYF. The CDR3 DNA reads TGCGCCAGCAGCCCCGGGACTAGCGGTTTCACAGATACGCAGTATTTT.

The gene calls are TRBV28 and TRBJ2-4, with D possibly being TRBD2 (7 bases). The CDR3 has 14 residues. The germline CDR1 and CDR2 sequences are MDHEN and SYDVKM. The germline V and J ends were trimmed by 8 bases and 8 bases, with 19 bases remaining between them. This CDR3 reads CASAGGEGEDIQYF. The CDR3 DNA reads TGTGCCAGCGCCGGCGGGGAGGGGGAGGACATTCAGTACTTC.

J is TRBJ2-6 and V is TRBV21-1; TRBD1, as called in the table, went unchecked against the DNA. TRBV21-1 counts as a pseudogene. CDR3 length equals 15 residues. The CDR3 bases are TGTGCCAGCAGCATCAGGGTTGCTGGGGCCAACGTCCTGACTTTC. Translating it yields CASSIRVAGANVLTF.

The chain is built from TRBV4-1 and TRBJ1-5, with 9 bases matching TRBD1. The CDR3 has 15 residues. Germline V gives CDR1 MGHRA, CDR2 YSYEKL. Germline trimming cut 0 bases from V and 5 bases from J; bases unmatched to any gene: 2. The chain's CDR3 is CASSQDWTGDQPQHF. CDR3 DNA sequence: TGCGCCAGCAGCCAAGACTGGACAGGGGATCAGCCCCAGCATTTT.

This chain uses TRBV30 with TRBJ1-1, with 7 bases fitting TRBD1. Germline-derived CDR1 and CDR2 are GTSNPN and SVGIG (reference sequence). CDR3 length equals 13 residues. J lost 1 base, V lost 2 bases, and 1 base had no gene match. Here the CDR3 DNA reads TGTGCCTGGAGTCGGGACAGGAACACTGAAGCTTTCTTT. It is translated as CAWSRDRNTEAFF.

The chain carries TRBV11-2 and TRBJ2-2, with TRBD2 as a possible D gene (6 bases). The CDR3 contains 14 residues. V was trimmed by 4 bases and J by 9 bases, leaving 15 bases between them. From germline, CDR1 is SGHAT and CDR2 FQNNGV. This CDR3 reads CASSSPSGRWELFF. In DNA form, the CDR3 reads TGTGCCAGCAGCTCCCCCAGCGGGCGGTGGGAGCTGTTTTTT.

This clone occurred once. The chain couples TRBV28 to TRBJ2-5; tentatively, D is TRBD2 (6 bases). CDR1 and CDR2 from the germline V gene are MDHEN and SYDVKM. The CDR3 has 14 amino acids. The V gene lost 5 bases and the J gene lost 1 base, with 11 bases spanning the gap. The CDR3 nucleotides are TGTGCCAGCAGTCTCCGGGACTCCCAAGAGACCCAGTACTTC. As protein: CASSLRDSQETQYF.

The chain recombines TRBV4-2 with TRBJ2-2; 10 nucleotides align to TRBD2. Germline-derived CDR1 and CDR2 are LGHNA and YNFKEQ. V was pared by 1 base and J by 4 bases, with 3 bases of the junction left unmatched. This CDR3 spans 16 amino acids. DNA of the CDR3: TGTGCCAGCAGCCAAGCGTTAGCGGGGGGCACCGGGGAGCTGTTTTTT. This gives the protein CASSQALAGGTGELFF.

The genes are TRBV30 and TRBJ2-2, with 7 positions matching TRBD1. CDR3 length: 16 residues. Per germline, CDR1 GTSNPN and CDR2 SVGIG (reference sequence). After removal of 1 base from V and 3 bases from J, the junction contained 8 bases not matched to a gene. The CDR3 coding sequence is TGTGCCTGGAGTGCCGACAGGGTGACGGACACCGGGGAGCTGTTTTTT. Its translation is CAWSADRVTDTGELFF.

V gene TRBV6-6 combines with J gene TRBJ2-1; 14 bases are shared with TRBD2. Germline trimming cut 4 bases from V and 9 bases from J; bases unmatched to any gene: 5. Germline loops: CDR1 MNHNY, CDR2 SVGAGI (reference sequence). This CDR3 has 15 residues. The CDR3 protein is CASSSRLAGGSEQFF. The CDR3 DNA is TGTGCCAGCAGTTCCCGACTAGCGGGAGGGAGTGAGCAGTTCTTC.

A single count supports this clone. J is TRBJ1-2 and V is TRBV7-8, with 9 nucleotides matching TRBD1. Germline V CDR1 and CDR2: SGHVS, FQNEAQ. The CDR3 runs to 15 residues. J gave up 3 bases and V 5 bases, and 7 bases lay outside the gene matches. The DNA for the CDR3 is TGTGCCAGCAGCCCGGGGACAGGGAATCACTATGGCTACACCTTC. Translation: CASSPGTGNHYGYTF.

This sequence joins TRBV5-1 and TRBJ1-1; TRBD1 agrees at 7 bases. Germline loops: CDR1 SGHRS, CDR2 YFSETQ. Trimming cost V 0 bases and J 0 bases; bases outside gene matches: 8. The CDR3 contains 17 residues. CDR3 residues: CASSLGTTGIMNTEAFF. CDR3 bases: TGCGCCAGCAGCTTGGGGACGACAGGGATAATGAACACTGAAGCTTTCTTT. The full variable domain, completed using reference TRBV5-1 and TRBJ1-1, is KAGVTQTPRYLIKTRGQQVTLSCSPISGHRSVSWYQQTPGQGLQFLFEYFSETQRNKGNFPGRFSGRQFSNSRSEMNVSTLELGDSALYLCASSLGTTGIMNTEAFFGQGTRLTVV.

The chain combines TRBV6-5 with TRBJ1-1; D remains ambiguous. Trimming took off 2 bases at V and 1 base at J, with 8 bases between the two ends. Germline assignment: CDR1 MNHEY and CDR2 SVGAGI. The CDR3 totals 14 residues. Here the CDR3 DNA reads TGTGCCAGCAGTTACGAGGCCGGGAACACTGAAGCTTTCTTT. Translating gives CASSYEAGNTEAFF.

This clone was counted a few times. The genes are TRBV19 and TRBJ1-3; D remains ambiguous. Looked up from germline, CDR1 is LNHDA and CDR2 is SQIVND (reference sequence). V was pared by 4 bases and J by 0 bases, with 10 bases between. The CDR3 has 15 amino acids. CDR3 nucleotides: TGTGCCAGTAGTAGAGGGTATGACTCTGGAAACACCATATATTTT. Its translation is CASSRGYDSGNTIYF. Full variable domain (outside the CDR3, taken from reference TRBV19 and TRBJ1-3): DGGITQSPKYLFRKEGQNVTLSCEQNLNHDAMYWYRQDPGQGLRLIYYSQIVNDFQKGDIAEGYSVSREKKESFPLTVTSAQKNPTAFYLCASSRGYDSGNTIYFGEGSWLTVV.

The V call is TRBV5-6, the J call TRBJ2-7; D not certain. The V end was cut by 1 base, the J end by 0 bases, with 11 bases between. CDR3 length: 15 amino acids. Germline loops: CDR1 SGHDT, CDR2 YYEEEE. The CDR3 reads CASSLWVLSSYEQYF. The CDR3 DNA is TGTGCCAGCAGCTTGTGGGTTCTCAGCTCCTACGAGCAGTACTTC.

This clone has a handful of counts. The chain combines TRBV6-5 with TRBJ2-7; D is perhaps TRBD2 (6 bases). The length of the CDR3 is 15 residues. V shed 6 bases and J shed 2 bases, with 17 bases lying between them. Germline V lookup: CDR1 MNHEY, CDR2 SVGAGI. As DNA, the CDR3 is TGTGCCAGCAGCCCTGCGCGGGGTTTCACCTACGAGCAGTACTTC. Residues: CASSPARGFTYEQYF.

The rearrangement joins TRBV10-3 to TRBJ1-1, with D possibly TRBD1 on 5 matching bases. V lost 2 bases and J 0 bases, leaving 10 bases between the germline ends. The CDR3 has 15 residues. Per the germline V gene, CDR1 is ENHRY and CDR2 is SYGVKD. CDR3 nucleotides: TGTGCCATCAGTGAGAGGGGCAGGGTGAACACTGAAGCTTTCTTT. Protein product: CAISERGRVNTEAFF.

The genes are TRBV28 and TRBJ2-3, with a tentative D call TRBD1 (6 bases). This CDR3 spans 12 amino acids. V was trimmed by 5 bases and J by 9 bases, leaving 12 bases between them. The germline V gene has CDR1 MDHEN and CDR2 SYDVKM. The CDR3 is CASSATGRTQYF. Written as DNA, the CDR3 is TGTGCCAGCAGTGCTACAGGGCGGACGCAGTATTTT. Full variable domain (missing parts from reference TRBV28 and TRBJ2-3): DVKVTQSSRYLVKRTGEKVFLECVQDMDHENMFWYRQDPGLGLRLIYFSYDVKMKEKGDIPEGYSVSREKKERFSLILESASTNQTSMYLCASSATGRTQYFGPGTRLTVL.